The rows below give T cell receptor beta chains drawn from one sample of a study of identical twins. TCRdb ran MiXCR on the 5' RACE reads and lists one entry per CDR3 protein. Among around 370,000 distinct CDR3 sequences listed, 7% to 9.5% were seen once. Specimen: naive T cells sorted from blood. These receptors all come from a woman aged 45-65 years in good health. Each CDR3 is given with its conserved first and last residue. D genes are given only for firm matches. Where a row states a size, it is once, few, many or the class of an expanded clone; other rows omit it.

j_call | cdr3_length | v_call | clone_size | d_call | cdr3_nt | cdr3_aa
TRBJ2-7 | 13 | TRBV30 | . | . | TGTGCCTGGAGGGTAGTGGGGAGATACGAGCAGTACTTC | CAWRVVGRYEQYF
TRBJ1-2 | 14 | TRBV5-1 | . | . | TGCGCCAGCAGCGGGGGGCGGGGGCCGAGTGGCTACACCTTC | CASSGGRGPSGYTF
TRBJ2-3 | 15 | TRBV27 | . | . | TGTGCCAGCAGTTTACTGGGGCCAAGCACAGATACGCAGTATTTT | CASSLLGPSTDTQYF
TRBJ2-1 | 16 | TRBV12-5 | few | . | TGTGCTAGTGGTTTGGTACAAGGGGTTTCCTACAATGAGCAGTTCTTC | CASGLVQGVSYNEQFF
TRBJ2-3 | 14 | TRBV29-1 | few | TRBD1 | TGCAGCGCCCAAAACAGGGGTAGCGCAGATACGCAGTATTTT | CSAQNRGSADTQYF
TRBJ2-1 | 17 | TRBV5-1 | few | . | TGCGCCAGCAGCCCCTCAATGACGTCTAACTCCTACAATGAGCAGTTCTTC | CASSPSMTSNSYNEQFF
TRBJ2-1 | 15 | TRBV24-1 | many | . | TGTGCCACCAGTGGTGCCTTCACCGGGACTCCCTACCAGTTCTTC | CATSGAFTGTPYQFF
TRBJ1-1 | 13 | TRBV5-1 | many | . | TGCGCCAGCAGCTTGGACAGCTACACTGAAGCTTTCTTT | CASSLDSYTEAFF
TRBJ2-7 | 15 | TRBV4-1 | many | . | TGCGCCAGCAGCACTGGGGGCGGGAAGTACTACGAGCAGTACTTC | CASSTGGGKYYEQYF
TRBJ2-7 | 14 | TRBV20-1 | many | . | TGCAGTGCTAGAGATGAGGACGGCTCCTACGAGCAGTACTTC | CSARDEDGSYEQYF
TRBJ1-2 | 14 | TRBV2 | . | TRBD1 | TGTGCCAGCGCGGAATGGACAGGGCGCTATGGCTACACCTTC | CASAEWTGRYGYTF
TRBJ1-2 | 12 | TRBV24-1 | many | . | TGTGCCACCAGTGATTACAGCTATGGCTACACCTTC | CATSDYSYGYTF
TRBJ2-3 | 17 | TRBV9 | . | TRBD2 | TGTGCCAGCAGCGTGGGCGGGAGTATCGGTGGGTCAGATACGCAGTATTTT | CASSVGGSIGGSDTQYF
TRBJ2-7 | 15 | TRBV20-1 | many | TRBD1 | TGCAGTGCTAGGGACAGGGGGCATAGCTCCTACGAGCAGTACTTC | CSARDRGHSSYEQYF
TRBJ1-1 | 14 | TRBV12-3/TRBV12-4 | . | . | TGTGCCAGCACCCCCGACAGAACCAACACTGAAGCTTTCTTT | CASTPDRTNTEAFF
TRBJ2-2 | 13 | TRBV19 | . | . | TGTGCCAGTAGTATCGTAAGGACCGGGGAGCTGTTTTTT | CASSIVRTGELFF
TRBJ2-1 | 19 | TRBV4-2 | few | TRBD2 | TGTGCCAGCAGCCAAGATCCTCCCCCTACTAGCGGATTCTACAATGAGCAGTTCTTC | CASSQDPPPTSGFYNEQFF
TRBJ2-2 | 13 | TRBV6-5 | many | . | TGTGCCAGCAGTCCACCTCGCCGGCGGGAGCTGTTTTTT | CASSPPRRRELFF
TRBJ2-7 | 15 | TRBV10-2 | . | TRBD2 | TGCGCCAGCAGGACTAGCGCCAATACAGGCCACGAGCAGTACTTC | CASRTSANTGHEQYF
TRBJ2-7 | 15 | TRBV5-1 | few | TRBD1 | TGCGCCAGCAGCTTGGCCTCCGGGACAGGTAGCGAGCAGTACTTC | CASSLASGTGSEQYF
TRBJ1-1 | 14 | TRBV5-1 | . | . | TGCGCCAGCAGCTTACTGGGGATGGACACTGAAGCTTTCTTT | CASSLLGMDTEAFF
TRBJ2-7 | 12 | TRBV7-9 | few | . | TGTGCCAGCGGGGACGGAAGCTACGAGCAGTACTTC | CASGDGSYEQYF
TRBJ2-1 | 14 | TRBV7-9 | few | . | TGTGCCAGCAGCTTAGGGACGACCTCCAATGAGCAGTTCTTC | CASSLGTTSNEQFF
TRBJ1-1 | 14 | TRBV9 | . | TRBD1 | TGTGCCAGCAGCGGGGACAGGGGGAGAGCTGAAGCTTTCTTT | CASSGDRGRAEAFF
TRBJ1-5 | 16 | TRBV18 | few | . | TGTGCCAGCTCACTTTCCGGGCCTCTATTAGATCAGCCCCAGCATTTT | CASSLSGPLLDQPQHF
TRBJ2-3 | 12 | TRBV5-1 | many | . | TGCGCCAGCAGCTTTCTGGCAGATACGCAGTATTTT | CASSFLADTQYF
TRBJ2-1 | 12 | TRBV2 | few | TRBD1 | TGTGCCAGCAACTCGGGACAGCAATTTCAGTTCTTC | CASNSGQQFQFF
TRBJ2-2 | 16 | TRBV9 | . | TRBD2 | TGTGCCAGCAGCTTAACTAGCGGGAGGATGGACGGGGAGCTGTTTTTT | CASSLTSGRMDGELFF
TRBJ2-2 | 15 | TRBV5-1 | . | TRBD2 | TGCGCCAGCAGCTCTAGCGGGGCGAACACCGGGGAGCTGTTTTTT | CASSSSGANTGELFF
TRBJ2-3 | 19 | TRBV27 | few | TRBD2 | TGTGCCAGCAGTCGGGGACTAGCGGGAGGACGTTGGGGCACAGATACGCAGTATTTT | CASSRGLAGGRWGTDTQYF
TRBJ2-2 | 11 | TRBV12-3/TRBV12-4 | many | . | TGTGCCAGCACTAACACCGGGGAGCTGTTTTTT | CASTNTGELFF
TRBJ1-2 | 15 | TRBV5-1 | . | TRBD1 | TGCGCCAGCAGCTTGGGACAGGGTGGATATTATGGCTACACCTTC | CASSLGQGGYYGYTF
TRBJ2-2 | 15 | TRBV7-9 | . | . | TGTGCCAGCAGAAACGAACGATCGGGCACCGGGGAGCTGTTTTTT | CASRNERSGTGELFF
TRBJ2-7 | 15 | TRBV6-5 | . | . | TGTGCCAGCAGAAACTATCTGGACGTCTCCTACGAGCAGTACTTC | CASRNYLDVSYEQYF
TRBJ2-7 | 14 | TRBV11-2 | . | . | TGTGCCAGCAGTCCTTCGGGGTGGCCCTACGAGCAGTACTTC | CASSPSGWPYEQYF
TRBJ2-3 | 16 | TRBV12-3/TRBV12-4 | many | TRBD2 | TGTGCCAGCACTACTTCTAGCGGGAGAACGGGAGATACGCAGTATTTT | CASTTSSGRTGDTQYF
TRBJ1-1 | 19 | TRBV12-2 | . | . | TGTGCAAGTCGCTTAGAACTAAGCTCAAGACAGGGATTGAACACTGAAGCTTTCTTT | CASRLELSSRQGLNTEAFF
TRBJ2-1 | 15 | TRBV6-6 | . | . | TGTGCCAGCAGTCAAGGCCCGGGGTTATACAATGAGCAGTTCTTC | CASSQGPGLYNEQFF
TRBJ2-5 | 16 | TRBV3-1 | . | TRBD2 | TGTGCCAGCAGTTCCAGAGGCGGGAGGCCCCAAGTGACCCAGTACTTC | CASSSRGGRPQVTQYF
TRBJ2-5 | 16 | TRBV7-9 | few | . | TGTGCCAGCAGCTTAGCCCTCCTTGGGGCACAAGAGACCCAGTACTTC | CASSLALLGAQETQYF
TRBJ2-4 | 14 | TRBV27 | . | TRBD1 | TGTGCCAGCAGTTTATCCGACAGGGAAAACATTCAGTACTTC | CASSLSDRENIQYF
TRBJ2-2 | 15 | TRBV11-3 | few | . | TGTGCCAGCGGGCCTATTCAGGGAGACACCGGGGAGCTGTTTTTT | CASGPIQGDTGELFF
TRBJ1-2 | 12 | TRBV3-1 | . | . | TGTGCCAGCAGCCAAGACAGGGCTGGCTACACCTTC | CASSQDRAGYTF
TRBJ2-3 | 15 | TRBV7-9 | many | TRBD1 | TGTGCCAGCAGCTTATCCGGGACAGGGGTAGATACGCAGTATTTT | CASSLSGTGVDTQYF
TRBJ2-1 | 16 | TRBV20-1 | . | . | TGCAGTGCTAGAGATGGGGGACCTAGCTCCTACAATGAGCAGTTCTTC | CSARDGGPSSYNEQFF
TRBJ2-1 | 15 | TRBV27 | . | TRBD2 | TGTGCCAGCAGTTTAGGCGGGAGGCCCCCCAATGAGCAGTTCTTC | CASSLGGRPPNEQFF
TRBJ1-4 | 16 | TRBV5-6 | . | . | TGTGCCAGCAGCGCCCCGAAGGACCCCCAAGGCGGAAAACTGTTTTTT | CASSAPKDPQGGKLFF
TRBJ2-1 | 16 | TRBV19 | . | . | TGTGCCAGTAGTATAGCGTTACCTTCCCCTACAGTAGAGCAGTTCTTC | CASSIALPSPTVEQFF
TRBJ2-1 | 15 | TRBV2 | many | TRBD2 | TGTGCCAGCAGTGGAGCGGGAGGTTCCTACAATGAGCAGTTCTTC | CASSGAGGSYNEQFF
TRBJ2-7 | 11 | TRBV10-3 | . | . | TGTGCCATCAGTGATCTAGGAGAGCAGTACTTC | CAISDLGEQYF